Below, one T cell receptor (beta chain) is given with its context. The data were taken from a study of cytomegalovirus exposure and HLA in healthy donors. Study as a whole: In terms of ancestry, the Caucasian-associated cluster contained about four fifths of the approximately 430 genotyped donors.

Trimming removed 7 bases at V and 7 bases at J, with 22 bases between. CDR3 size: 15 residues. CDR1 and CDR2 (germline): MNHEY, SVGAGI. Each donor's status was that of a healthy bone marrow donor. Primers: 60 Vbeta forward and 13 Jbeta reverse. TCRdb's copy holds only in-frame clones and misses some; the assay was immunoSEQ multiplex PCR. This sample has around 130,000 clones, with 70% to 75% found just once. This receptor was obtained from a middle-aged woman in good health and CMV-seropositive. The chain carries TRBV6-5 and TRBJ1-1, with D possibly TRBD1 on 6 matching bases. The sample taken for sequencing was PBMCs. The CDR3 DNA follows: TGTGCCAGCATTAAGAGAAGGGGGATGAGTAATGAAGCTTTCTTT. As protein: CASIKRRGMSNEAFF.